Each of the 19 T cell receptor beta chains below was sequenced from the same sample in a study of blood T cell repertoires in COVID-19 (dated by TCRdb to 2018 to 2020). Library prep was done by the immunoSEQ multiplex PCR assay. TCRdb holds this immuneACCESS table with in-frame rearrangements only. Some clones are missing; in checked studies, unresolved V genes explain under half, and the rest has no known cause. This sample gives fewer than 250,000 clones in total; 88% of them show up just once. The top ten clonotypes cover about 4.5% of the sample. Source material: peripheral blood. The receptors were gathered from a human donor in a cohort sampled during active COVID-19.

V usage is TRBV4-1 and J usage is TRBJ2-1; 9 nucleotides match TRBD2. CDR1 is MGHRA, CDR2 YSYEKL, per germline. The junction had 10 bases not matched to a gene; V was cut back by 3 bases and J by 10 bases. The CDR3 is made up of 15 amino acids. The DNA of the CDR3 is TGCGCCAGCAGCCAGATGGGCGGGAGCGGGGGGGAGCAGTTCTTC. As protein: CASSQMGGSGGEQFF.

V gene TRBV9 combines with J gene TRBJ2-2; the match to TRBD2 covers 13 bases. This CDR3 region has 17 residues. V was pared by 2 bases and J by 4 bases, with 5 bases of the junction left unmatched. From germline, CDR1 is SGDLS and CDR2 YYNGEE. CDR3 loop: CASSVTSGGAVTGELFF. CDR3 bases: TGTGCCAGCAGCGTCACTAGCGGGGGGGCGGTCACCGGGGAGCTGTTTTTT.

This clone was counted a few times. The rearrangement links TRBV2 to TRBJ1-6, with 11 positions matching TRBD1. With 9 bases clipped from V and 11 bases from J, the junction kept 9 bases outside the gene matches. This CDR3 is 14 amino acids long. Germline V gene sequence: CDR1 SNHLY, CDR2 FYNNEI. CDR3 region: CASRDRGGPTPLHF. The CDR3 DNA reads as TGTGCCAGTCGGGACAGGGGGGGTCCAACACCCCTCCACTTT.

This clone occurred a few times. The CDR3 loop reads CASSVVYSANTGELFF. The CDR3 nucleotides read TGTGCCAGCAGCGTAGTATATTCGGCGAACACCGGGGAGCTGTTTTTT. The genes are TRBV9 and TRBJ2-2; D not resolved. This CDR3 has 16 residues. The germline V and J ends were trimmed by 0 bases and 0 bases, with 9 bases remaining between them. Germline V gene data show CDR1 as SGDLS and CDR2 as YYNGEE.

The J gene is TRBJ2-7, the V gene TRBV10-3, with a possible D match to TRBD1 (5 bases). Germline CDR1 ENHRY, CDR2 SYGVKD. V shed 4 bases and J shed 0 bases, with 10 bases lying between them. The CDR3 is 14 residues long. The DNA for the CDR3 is TGTGCCATCAGTGGAAGGGGCCTCTCCTACGAGCAGTACTTC. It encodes CAISGRGLSYEQYF.

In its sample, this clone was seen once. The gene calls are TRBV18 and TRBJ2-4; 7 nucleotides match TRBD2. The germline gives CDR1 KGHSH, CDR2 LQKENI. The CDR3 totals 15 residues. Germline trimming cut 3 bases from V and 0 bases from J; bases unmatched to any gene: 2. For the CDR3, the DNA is TGTGCCAGCTCACCGGGAGGGTTAGCCAAAAACATTCAGTACTTC. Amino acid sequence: CASSPGGLAKNIQYF.

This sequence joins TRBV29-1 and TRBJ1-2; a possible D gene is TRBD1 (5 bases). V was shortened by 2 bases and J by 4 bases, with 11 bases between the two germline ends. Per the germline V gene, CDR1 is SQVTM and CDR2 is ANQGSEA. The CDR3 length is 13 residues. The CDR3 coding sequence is TGCAGCGTTGAATCAGGACAAGCCTATGGCTACACCTTC. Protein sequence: CSVESGQAYGYTF.

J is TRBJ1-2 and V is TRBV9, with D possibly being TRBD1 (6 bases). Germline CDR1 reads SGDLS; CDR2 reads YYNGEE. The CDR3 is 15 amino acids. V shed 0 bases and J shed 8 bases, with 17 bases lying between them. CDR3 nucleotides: TGTGCCAGCAGCGTAGGACAGGTTGAGGCTTACGGCTACACCTTC. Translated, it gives CASSVGQVEAYGYTF.

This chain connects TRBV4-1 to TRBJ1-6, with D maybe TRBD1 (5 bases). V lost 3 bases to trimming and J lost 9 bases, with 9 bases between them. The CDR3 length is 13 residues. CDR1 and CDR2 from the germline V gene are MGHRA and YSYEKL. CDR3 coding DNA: TGCGCCAGCAGCCAGGGCGGGGGTTCACCCCTCCACTTT. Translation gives CASSQGGGSPLHF.

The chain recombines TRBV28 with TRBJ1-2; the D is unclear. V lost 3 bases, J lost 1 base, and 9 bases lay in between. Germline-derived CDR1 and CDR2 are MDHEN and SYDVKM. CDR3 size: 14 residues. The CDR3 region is CASSFVRNNYGYTF. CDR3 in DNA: TGTGCCAGCAGTTTTGTCAGGAATAACTATGGCTACACCTTC.

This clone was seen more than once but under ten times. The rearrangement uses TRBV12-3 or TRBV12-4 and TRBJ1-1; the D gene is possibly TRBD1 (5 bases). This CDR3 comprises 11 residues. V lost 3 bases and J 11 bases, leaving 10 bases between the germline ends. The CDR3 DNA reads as TGTGCCAGCAGTTTCAGGGTCGCGGCTTTCTTT. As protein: CASSFRVAAFF.

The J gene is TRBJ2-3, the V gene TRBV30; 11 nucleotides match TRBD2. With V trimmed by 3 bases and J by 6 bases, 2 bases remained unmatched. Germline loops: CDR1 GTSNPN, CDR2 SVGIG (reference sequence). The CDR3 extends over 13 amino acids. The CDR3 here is CAWRASGRDTQYF. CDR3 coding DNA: TGTGCCTGGAGAGCTAGCGGGAGGGATACGCAGTATTTT.

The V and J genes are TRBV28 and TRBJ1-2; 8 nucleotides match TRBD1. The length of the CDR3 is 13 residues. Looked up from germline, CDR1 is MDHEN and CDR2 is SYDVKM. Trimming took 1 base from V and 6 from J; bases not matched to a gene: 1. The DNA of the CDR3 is TGTGCCAGCAGTTTATACAGGGGGGATGGCTACACCTTC. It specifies CASSLYRGDGYTF.

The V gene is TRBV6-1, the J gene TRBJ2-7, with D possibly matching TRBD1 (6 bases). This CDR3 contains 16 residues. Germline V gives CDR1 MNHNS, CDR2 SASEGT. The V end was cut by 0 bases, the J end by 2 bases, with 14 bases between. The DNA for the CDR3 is TGTGCCAGCAGTGAAGCTGAAACAGGGTATCCCTACGAGCAGTACTTC. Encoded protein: CASSEAETGYPYEQYF.

The CDR3 region is CASSEAALAGVREQYF. CDR3 in DNA: TGTGCCAGCAGTGAAGCTGCCCTAGCGGGAGTTCGCGAGCAGTACTTC. The chain couples TRBV6-1 to TRBJ2-7; 10 positions agree with TRBD2. Germline trimming cut 0 bases from V and 6 bases from J; bases unmatched to any gene: 8. This CDR3 has 16 residues. The germline CDR1 and CDR2 sequences are MNHNS and SASEGT.

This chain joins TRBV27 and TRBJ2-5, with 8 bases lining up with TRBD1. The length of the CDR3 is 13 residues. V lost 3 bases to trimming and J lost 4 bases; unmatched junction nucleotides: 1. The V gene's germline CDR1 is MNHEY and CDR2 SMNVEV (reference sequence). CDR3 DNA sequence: TGTGCCAGCAGTTTCGGACAGGGAGAGACCCAGTACTTC. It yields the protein CASSFGQGETQYF.

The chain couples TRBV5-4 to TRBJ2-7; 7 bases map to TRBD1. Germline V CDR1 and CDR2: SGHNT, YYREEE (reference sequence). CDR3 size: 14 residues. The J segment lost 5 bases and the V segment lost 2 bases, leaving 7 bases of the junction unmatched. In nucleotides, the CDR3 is TGTGCCAGCAGCTTTGCAGGGGGAACCAACGAGCAGTACTTC. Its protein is CASSFAGGTNEQYF.

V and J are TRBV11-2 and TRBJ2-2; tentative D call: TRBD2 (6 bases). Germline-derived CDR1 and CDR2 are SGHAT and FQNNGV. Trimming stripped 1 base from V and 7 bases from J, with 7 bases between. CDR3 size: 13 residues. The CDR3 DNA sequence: TGTGCCAGCAGCTTAGGGGGAGGCGGGGAGCTGTTTTTT. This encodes CASSLGGGGELFF. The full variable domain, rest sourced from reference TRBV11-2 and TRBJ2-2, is EAGVAQSPRYKIIEKRQSVAFWCNPISGHATLYWYQQILGQGPKLLIQFQNNGVVDDSQLPKDRFSAERLKGVDSTLKIQPAKLEDSAVYLCASSLGGGGELFFGEGSRLTVL.

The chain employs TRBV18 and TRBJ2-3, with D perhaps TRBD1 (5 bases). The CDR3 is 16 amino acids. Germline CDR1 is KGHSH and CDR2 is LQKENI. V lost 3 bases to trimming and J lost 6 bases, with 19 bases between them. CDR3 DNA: TGTGCCAGCTCACCTTGGGGCCCCCCGTTGGGGGATACGCAGTATTTT. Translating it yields CASSPWGPPLGDTQYF.